A single sample gave rise to the 23 T cell receptor beta chains below, sequenced in a study of T-cell reconstitution after alpha-beta-depleted transplantation in children. Unique molecular identifiers were used to barcode this TCRbeta library. TCRdb fed the PCR reads into MiXCR, producing one record per CDR3 protein. The profile shows about 610,000 distinct CDR3 sequences, about 10% of them singletons. The sequences come from PBMCs from the stem cell graft donor, collected from the stem cell graft. The origin of the receptors is a human donor who donated a stem cell graft to a child with acute myeloid leukemia.

This clonotype was seen more than once but under ten times. This chain uses TRBV7-3 with TRBJ2-5; no definite D call. Trimming cost V 5 bases and J 3 bases, with 13 bases left between them. The CDR3 is made up of 14 amino acids. Germline V CDR1 and CDR2: SGHTA, FQGTGA. The CDR3, as DNA: TGTGCCAGCAGCCCGAGTGCCAGCAAAGAGACCCAGTACTTC. It codes for CASSPSASKETQYF.

This clonotype has more than one count but fewer than ten. The rearrangement joins TRBV10-3 to TRBJ2-1; 15 nucleotides line up with TRBD2. The CDR3 covers 15 residues. Germline CDR1 reads ENHRY; CDR2 reads SYGVKD. The junction had 5 bases not matched to a gene; V was cut back by 5 bases and J by 9 bases. CDR3: CAISRTSGREGEQFF. The CDR3 bases are TGTGCCATCAGTCGGACTAGCGGGAGGGAGGGTGAGCAGTTCTTC.

This clonotype was counted many times. A read error may produce the germline difference seen at one junction end. The chain employs TRBV7-8 and TRBJ2-7; 7 nucleotides match TRBD1. Germline loops: CDR1 SGHVS, CDR2 FQNEAQ. The CDR3 length is 15 residues. The CDR3 sequence: CASSPSGGKTYGQYF. The CDR3 nucleotides are TGTGCCAGCAGCCCGTCAGGGGGAAAGACCTACGGGCAGTACTTC.

This clonotype has at least ten counts. This chain links TRBV11-2 with TRBJ2-7; 9 positions match TRBD2. V gave up 3 bases and J gave up 2 bases; unmatched junction bases: 14. The germline CDR1 and CDR2 sequences are SGHAT and FQNNGV. The CDR3 covers 18 residues. CDR3 DNA: TGTGCCAGCAGCTTTGAGGTTAGCGGGAGTTCAAGGACCTACGAGCAGTACTTC. Translated, it gives CASSFEVSGSSRTYEQYF.

In regard to this clonotype: Since no conserved phenylalanine or tryptophan closes the CDR3, a read error is the likely cause. The DNA is left out, because the CDR3 cannot be placed on it with certainty; the CDR3 is given as TCRdb lists it. V and J are TRBV27 and TRBJ2-3; the D segment call TRBD1 is taken from the table without a DNA check. The germline V gene encodes CDR1 MNHEY and CDR2 SMNVEV (reference sequence). The CDR3 contains 13 residues when both ends are counted. The CDR3 reads CASSLSPGPFPTL.

The sample holds a few counts of this clonotype. The chain recombines TRBV11-2 with TRBJ2-5; D is tentatively TRBD1 or TRBD2 (5 bases each). CDR3 size: 15 residues. V gave up 2 bases and J gave up 4 bases, with 14 bases separating them. The germline CDR1 and CDR2 sequences are SGHAT and FQNNGV. In nucleotides, the CDR3 is TGTGCCAGCAGCTTAAGGTTGGATGGGGGAGAGACCCAGTACTTC. It encodes CASSLRLDGGETQYF.

This rearrangement joins TRBV7-9 to TRBJ1-2; D remains unclear. Per the germline V gene, CDR1 is SEHNR and CDR2 is FQNEAQ (reference sequence). The CDR3 is 14 residues long. V dropped 1 base and J dropped 4 bases, with 10 bases sitting between them. DNA of the CDR3: TGTGCCAGCAGCTTAGAGCACAGCACCTATGGCTACACCTTC. It yields the protein CASSLEHSTYGYTF. Variable domain in full (rest from reference TRBV7-9 and TRBJ1-2): DTGVSQNPRHKITKRGQNVTFRCDPISEHNRLYWYRQTLGQGPEFLTYFQNEAQLEKSRLLSDRFSAERPKGSFSTLEIQRTEQGDSAMYLCASSLEHSTYGYTFGSGTRLTVV.

This clonotype was seen a few times. The J gene is TRBJ2-2, the V gene TRBV7-3; the D is unclear. Germline V gene sequence: CDR1 SGHTA, CDR2 FQGTGA. Trimming took off 4 bases at V and 7 bases at J, with 7 bases between the two ends. This CDR3 region has 12 residues. The chain's CDR3 is CASSSSRGELFF. The CDR3 bases are TGTGCCAGCAGCTCGTCTCGCGGGGAGCTGTTTTTT.

This clonotype was detected only a few times. In DNA form, the CDR3 reads TGTGCCAGCAGCCCAGCGGGCGCACCGACCTACGAGCAGTACTTC. Residues: CASSPAGAPTYEQYF. The chain carries TRBV3-1 and TRBJ2-7; D perhaps matches TRBD2 (6 bases). The V end lost 4 bases, the J end lost 2 bases, and 15 bases lay between the germline ends. Germline V lookup: CDR1 LGHDT, CDR2 YNNKEL (reference sequence). The CDR3 runs 15 residues.

This clonotype showed up just a few times. This chain connects TRBV10-3 to TRBJ2-7, with D possibly matching TRBD1 (7 bases). Trimming left V 5 bases short and J 6 bases short, with 14 bases between. This CDR3 is built from 13 residues. Germline assignment: CDR1 ENHRY and CDR2 SYGVKD. This CDR3 is CAISPPGGTEQYF. CDR3 nucleotides: TGTGCCATCAGTCCTCCAGGGGGGACCGAGCAGTACTTC.

There are many counts of this clonotype. The chain is built from TRBV10-3 and TRBJ2-5, with 7 bases matching TRBD2. Germline trimming cut 3 bases from V and 3 bases from J; bases unmatched to any gene: 7. Germline loops: CDR1 ENHRY, CDR2 SYGVKD. The CDR3 sequence is 15 residues long. The CDR3 region is CAISDSGPGKETQYF. The DNA of the CDR3 is TGTGCCATCAGTGATAGCGGGCCGGGGAAAGAGACCCAGTACTTC.

This clonotype appeared many times. Here the CDR3 reads CASTDLRGRNTEAFF. DNA for the CDR3: TGTGCCAGCACTGACTTGCGGGGTCGGAACACTGAAGCTTTCTTT. The chain is built from TRBV6-2 or TRBV6-3 and TRBJ1-1; D is unclear. Trimming removed 7 bases at V and 1 base at J, with 16 bases between. Germline loops: CDR1 MNHEY, CDR2 SVGEGT. This CDR3 has 15 amino acids.

This clonotype was observed many times. The chain links TRBV7-6 to TRBJ2-3, with 8 positions matching TRBD2. The CDR3 totals 16 residues. V lost 6 bases and J lost 2; bases outside the gene matches: 10. From germline, CDR1 is SGHVS and CDR2 FNYEAQ. Here the CDR3 DNA reads TGTGCCAGCAGTGAAGCTGGCGGGAGGTCCACAGATACGCAGTATTTT. This gives the protein CASSEAGGRSTDTQYF.

This clonotype was seen at least ten times. The chain couples TRBV24-1 to TRBJ1-5; D gene unclear. This CDR3 contains 12 residues. Germline assignment: CDR1 KGHDR and CDR2 SFDVKD. Trimming took 3 bases from V and 8 from J, leaving 7 bases between them. The CDR3 DNA sequence: TGTGCCACCAGTGATGGTTTAGAGCCCCAGCATTTT. Encoded protein: CATSDGLEPQHF.

This chain joins TRBV11-2 and TRBJ1-1; 9 positions agree with TRBD1. V was pared by 5 bases and J by 4 bases, with 8 bases of the junction left unmatched. The CDR3 extends over 15 amino acids. CDR1 and CDR2 (germline): SGHAT, FQNNGV. The CDR3 DNA follows: TGTGCCAGCAGCCTAGGACAGGGGAGCGGCACTGAAGCTTTCTTT. Protein sequence: CASSLGQGSGTEAFF.

In its sample, this clonotype was seen a few times. The J gene is TRBJ2-1, the V gene TRBV7-2, with D maybe TRBD1 (5 bases). V was trimmed by 5 bases and J by 10 bases, leaving 24 bases between them. The length of the CDR3 is 16 residues. The germline V gene encodes CDR1 SGHTA and CDR2 FQGNSA. CDR3 sequence reads: CASSPQGILKGKEQFF. CDR3 nucleotide sequence: TGTGCCAGCAGCCCTCAGGGAATTTTGAAGGGGAAGGAGCAGTTCTTC.

This clonotype was recorded once. The V and J genes are TRBV30 and TRBJ2-1; D not certain. The V end lost 2 bases, the J end lost 12 bases, and 11 bases lay between the germline ends. This CDR3 spans 11 amino acids. The germline CDR1 and CDR2 sequences are GTSNPN and SVGIG (reference sequence). The CDR3 protein is CAWSPDMGQFF. In DNA form, the CDR3 reads TGTGCCTGGAGTCCGGATATGGGGCAGTTCTTC.

The CDR3 DNA follows: TGCAGTGCTCGCCTACCGGGACACCTGAATTCACCCCTCCACTTT. This gives the protein CSARLPGHLNSPLHF. The chain links TRBV20-1 to TRBJ1-6; TRBD1 is a possible D gene (6 bases). Germline lookup yields CDR1 DFQATT and CDR2 SNEGSKA (reference sequence). V dropped 5 bases and J dropped 7 bases, with 18 bases sitting between them. This CDR3 has 15 residues.

This clonotype has a count of ten or more. The rearrangement uses TRBV20-1 and TRBJ2-7; TRBD1 or TRBD2 may be the D gene (5 bases each). CDR3 length: 14 amino acids. V shed 4 bases and J shed 3 bases, with 16 bases lying between them. Per germline, CDR1 DFQATT and CDR2 SNEGSKA (reference sequence). CDR3 DNA: TGCAGTGCTATAACTCGAGGGGCAATCTACGAGCAGTACTTC. It specifies CSAITRGAIYEQYF.

This chain uses TRBV7-2 with TRBJ1-4; 11 bases align to TRBD1. In germline, CDR1 is SGHTA, CDR2 FQGNSA. There are 16 residues in the CDR3. V shed 3 bases and J 5 bases; nucleotides not matched to a gene: 5. As DNA, the CDR3 is TGTGCCAGCAGCTTCGGGACAGGGGGGACCAATGAAAAACTGTTTTTT. Amino acids: CASSFGTGGTNEKLFF.

The rearrangement links TRBV6-1 to TRBJ2-1, with 10 positions matching TRBD1. Germline CDR1 reads MNHNS; CDR2 reads SASEGT. This CDR3 is built from 15 residues. The junction had 5 bases not matched to a gene; V was cut back by 4 bases and J by 5 bases. The CDR3 region has the DNA TGTGCCAGCAGTGGTCGGGACAGGGGAAACAATGAGCAGTTCTTC. Protein sequence: CASSGRDRGNNEQFF.

This chain uses TRBV27 with TRBJ2-5, with 7 bases that match TRBD1. V shed 0 bases, J shed 5 bases, and the junction held 9 bases outside the gene matches. Germline V lookup: CDR1 MNHEY, CDR2 SMNVEV (reference sequence). This CDR3 region has 16 residues. This CDR3 is CASSLSGSRGRETQYF. CDR3 DNA: TGTGCCAGCAGTTTATCAGGGAGTAGGGGGCGGGAGACCCAGTACTTC.

This clonotype turned up a few times. The rearrangement joins TRBV7-3 to TRBJ2-1, with D maybe TRBD2 (5 bases). The CDR3 is 14 residues long. V was pared by 2 bases and J by 9 bases, with 14 bases between. Germline CDR1 and CDR2: SGHTA and FQGTGA. CDR3 bases: TGTGCCAGCAGCTTAGTATTGGGCGAGGGTGAGCAGTTCTTC. It specifies CASSLVLGEGEQFF.